This record looks at one T cell receptor beta chain sequence and its context. Data came from immunoSEQ multiplex PCR; TCRdb stores just in-frame clones and leaves some out. The data show tens of thousands of clones, 86% seen once. The sample is drawn from a study of blood T cell repertoires in COVID-19. Study-level information: Sites in the United States, Italy and Spain provided acute and convalescent COVID-19 samples. In each case, the material was cDNA or gDNA derived from T cells, B-cell-depleted T cells, or PBMCs.

This CDR3 spans 14 amino acids. The V gene's germline CDR1 is ENHRY and CDR2 SYGVKD. J lost 4 bases, V lost 2 bases, and 2 bases had no gene match. The gene calls are TRBV10-3 and TRBJ2-4; 7 bases are shared with TRBD2. This receptor was taken from an elderly man with active COVID-19. Input material: peripheral blood. The CDR3 DNA is TGTGCCATCAGTGAGGGACTAGGGAAAAACATTCAGTACTTC. Translation: CAISEGLGKNIQYF.